Following are 13 T cell receptor beta chains from one sample sequenced in a study of identifying expanded T cells in peripheral blood. This table comes from immunoSEQ multiplex PCR, and its TCRdb copy is limited to in-frame clones, with some not included. The data show approximately 83,000 clones, with approximately 81% seen just once and just under 4.5% held by the top ten. The sequenced material came from blood. Source of these receptors: a person aged 18 to 75 in good health.

This clone was found a few times. This CDR3 reads CASSFVQLSNQPQHF. The CDR3 coding sequence is TGTGCCAGCAGTTTCGTTCAGCTAAGCAATCAGCCCCAGCATTTT. The V call is TRBV28, the J call TRBJ1-5, with D uncertain. From germline, CDR1 is MDHEN and CDR2 SYDVKM. V lost 3 bases to trimming and J lost 1 base, with 10 bases between them. The CDR3 extends over 15 amino acids.

The genes are TRBV9 and TRBJ2-5; no definite D call. In germline, CDR1 is SGDLS, CDR2 YYNGEE. V dropped 3 bases and J dropped 2 bases, with 11 bases sitting between them. The CDR3 extends over 14 amino acids. This chain's CDR3 is CASSAGRAQETQYF. CDR3 DNA sequence: TGTGCCAGCAGCGCAGGTCGAGCTCAAGAGACCCAGTACTTC.

The chain joins TRBV7-9 to TRBJ2-3; no clear D gene. Germline V gene sequence: CDR1 SEHNR, CDR2 FQNEAQ (reference sequence). This CDR3 is 15 amino acids long. Deletions cut 1 base from V and 0 bases from J, with 8 bases between. For the CDR3, the DNA is TGTGCCAGCAGCTTAGGACGGCATAGCACAGATACGCAGTATTTT. It specifies CASSLGRHSTDTQYF.

The rearrangement joins TRBV18 to TRBJ2-5; a possible D gene is TRBD1 (6 bases). The V end lost 3 bases, the J end lost 4 bases, and 12 bases lay between the germline ends. CDR3 length equals 14 residues. Germline-derived CDR1 and CDR2 are KGHSH and LQKENI. The CDR3 bases are TGTGCCAGCTCACCGGACAGCCCCCGAGAGACCCAGTACTTC. Its translation: CASSPDSPRETQYF. The variable domain in full, completed from reference TRBV18 and TRBJ2-5, reads NAGVMQNPRHLVRRRGQEARLRCSPMKGHSHVYWYRQLPEEGLKFMVYLQKENIIDESGMPKERFSAEFPKEGPSILRIQQVVRGDSAAYFCASSPDSPRETQYFGPGTRLLVL.

The CDR3 reads CASSVFGGGTDEQYF. In DNA form, the CDR3 reads TGCGCCAGCAGCGTATTTGGAGGGGGTACCGACGAGCAGTACTTC. The genes are TRBV5-1 and TRBJ2-7, with D possibly called TRBD1 or TRBD2 (6 bases each). The V and J ends lost 4 bases and 5 bases respectively, with 19 bases between them. Germline V gene lookup returns CDR1 SGHRS and CDR2 YFSETQ. This CDR3 contains 15 residues.

The chain carries TRBV30 and TRBJ2-7; possibly TRBD1 or TRBD2 for D (5 bases each). Germline V gene data show CDR1 as GTSNPN and CDR2 as SVGIG (reference sequence). The CDR3 contains 13 residues. Trimming took 2 bases from V and 0 from J, leaving 8 bases between them. CDR3 nucleotides: TGTGCCTGGAGTAGAGGGGCCTCCTACGAGCAGTACTTC. As protein: CAWSRGASYEQYF. The entire variable domain, with the rest obtained from reference TRBV30 and TRBJ2-7, is as follows: SQTIHQWPATLVQPVGSPLSLECTVEGTSNPNLYWYRQAAGRGLQLLFYSVGIGQISSEVPQNLSASRPQDRQFILSSKKLLLSDSGFYLCAWSRGASYEQYFGPGTRLTVT.

The chain recombines TRBV15 with TRBJ2-3; D is perhaps TRBD2 (6 bases). Germline-derived CDR1 and CDR2 are LNHNV and YYDKDF (reference sequence). The V end lost 3 bases, the J end lost 6 bases, and 10 bases lay between the germline ends. The CDR3 contains 13 residues. CDR3 bases: TGTGCCACCAGCAGGGGAGGCCCCGATACGCAGTATTTT. It translates to CATSRGGPDTQYF.

The chain carries TRBV28 and TRBJ2-6; 7 bases are shared with TRBD1. CDR1 is MDHEN and CDR2 is SYDVKM in the germline V gene. The CDR3 is made up of 12 amino acids. V lost 4 bases to trimming and J lost 19 bases; unmatched junction nucleotides: 10. The CDR3 here is CASSYKGASATF. CDR3 DNA: TGTGCCAGCAGTTATAAGGGGGCTTCTGCTACTTTC.

This clone was recorded once. J is TRBJ1-5 and V is TRBV28, with a weak D call TRBD1 (5 bases). The V and J ends lost 3 bases and 0 bases respectively, with 15 bases between them. CDR1 and CDR2 from the germline V gene are MDHEN and SYDVKM. The CDR3 spans 17 residues. The CDR3 DNA is TGTGCCAGCAGTTTCCTTTGGGGGTCCCATAGCAATCAGCCCCAGCATTTT. It yields the protein CASSFLWGSHSNQPQHF.

The rearrangement links TRBV7-2 to TRBJ1-6; D is unresolved. The CDR3 length is 19 residues. The ends were cut back, 1 base at V and 0 bases at J, with 16 bases in the middle. Germline V gene lookup returns CDR1 SGHTA and CDR2 FQGNSA. CDR3 in DNA: TGTGCCAGCAGCTTAGGGGCGAACCTTCGAAGCTCCTATAATTCACCCCTCCACTTT. Translating it yields CASSLGANLRSSYNSPLHF.

In DNA, the CDR3 is TGTGCCACCAGCCTCGACCGTGGATACTACGAGCAGTACTTC. Protein product: CATSLDRGYYEQYF. The V and J genes are TRBV15 and TRBJ2-7, with unresolved D. Germline CDR1 and CDR2: LNHNV and YYDKDF (reference sequence). The CDR3 contains 14 residues. With 5 bases removed from V and 3 bases from J, the gap between germline ends came to 14 bases. Full variable domain (missing parts from reference TRBV15 and TRBJ2-7): DAMVIQNPRYQVTQFGKPVTLSCSQTLNHNVMYWYQQKSSQAPKLLFHYYDKDFNNEADTPDNFQSRRPNTSFCFLDIRSPGLGDTAMYLCATSLDRGYYEQYFGPGTRLTVT.

This clone has only a few counts. V is TRBV5-1 and J is TRBJ2-1; D is uncertain. Germline values: CDR1 SGHRS, CDR2 YFSETQ. There are 14 residues in the CDR3. With 8 bases removed from V and 1 base from J, the gap between germline ends came to 13 bases. CDR3 loop: CASSPNPSYNEQFF. CDR3 nucleotides: TGCGCCAGTTCACCTAACCCTTCCTACAATGAGCAGTTCTTC.

V and J are TRBV2 and TRBJ2-3; D is possibly TRBD1 (6 bases). Germline CDR1 and CDR2: SNHLY and FYNNEI. Trimming cost V 6 bases and J 3 bases, with 10 bases left between them. This CDR3 contains 13 residues. CDR3 amino acids: CASSSTGTDTQYF. DNA for the CDR3: TGTGCCAGCAGCAGTACAGGGACAGATACGCAGTATTTT.